A selection of T cell receptor beta chains follows, all from one sample in a study of cytomegalovirus exposure and HLA in healthy donors. Repertoires were generated with immunoSEQ multiplex PCR, while TCRdb's copy carries only in-frame clones and drops some. The sample comprises 130,000 to 150,000 clones, roughly three quarters of which are singletons, and 4.5% to 6% rests with the top ten. The material sequenced was PBMCs. These receptors originate from a woman between 45 and 60 years old in good health and CMV-seronegative. Each CDR3 is given without its conserved first and last residue.

CDR3 length,J gene,V gene,CDR3 protein
13,TRBJ2-7,TRBV6-1,ASSREGVAGYEQY
18,TRBJ2-3,TRBV4-3,ASSQDISAGGPVGTDTQY
11,TRBJ2-5,TRBV25-1,ASSEGGGETQY
13,TRBJ2-7,TRBV6-1,ASSEAEGGSYEQY
16,TRBJ1-5,TRBV28,ASSSLQGRSYSNQPQH
11,TRBJ1-2,TRBV7-8,ASSLDGWNGYT
8,TRBJ1-1,TRBV20-1,SARGGGAF
12,TRBJ1-2,TRBV28,ASSLSRGAYGYT
11,TRBJ2-7,TRBV5-1,ASSLFQAYEQY
13,TRBJ2-1,TRBV5-4,ASSLGTPSYNEQF
14,TRBJ1-5,TRBV11-2,ASSLVSTGTIQPQH
13,TRBJ2-7,TRBV7-2,ASSSRQGTYYEQY
12,TRBJ1-4,TRBV30,AWSVGAVREKLF
15,TRBJ2-6,TRBV2,ATVTSRGRSGANVLT
13,TRBJ1-1,TRBV7-8,ASSGYRGTWAEAF